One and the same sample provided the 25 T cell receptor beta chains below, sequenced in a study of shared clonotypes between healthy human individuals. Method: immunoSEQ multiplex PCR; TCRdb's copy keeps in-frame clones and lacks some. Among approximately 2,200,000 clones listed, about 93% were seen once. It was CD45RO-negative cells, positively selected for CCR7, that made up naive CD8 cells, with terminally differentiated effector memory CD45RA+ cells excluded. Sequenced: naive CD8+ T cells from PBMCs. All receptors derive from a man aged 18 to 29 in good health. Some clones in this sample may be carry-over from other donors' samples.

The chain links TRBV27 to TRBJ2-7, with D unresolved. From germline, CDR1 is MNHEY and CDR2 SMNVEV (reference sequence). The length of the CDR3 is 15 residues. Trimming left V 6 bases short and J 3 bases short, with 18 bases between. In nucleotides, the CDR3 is TGTGCCAGCAGATCCGGGCAGTCCTCCAGCTACGAGCAGTACTTC. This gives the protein CASRSGQSSSYEQYF.

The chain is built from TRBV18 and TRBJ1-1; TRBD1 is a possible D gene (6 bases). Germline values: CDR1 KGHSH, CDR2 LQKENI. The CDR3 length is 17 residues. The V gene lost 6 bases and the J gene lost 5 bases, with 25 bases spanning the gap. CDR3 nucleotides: TGTGCCAGCTCTGAATTGACCCGGGACACAAGAGGGACTGAAGCTTTCTTT. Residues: CASSELTRDTRGTEAFF.

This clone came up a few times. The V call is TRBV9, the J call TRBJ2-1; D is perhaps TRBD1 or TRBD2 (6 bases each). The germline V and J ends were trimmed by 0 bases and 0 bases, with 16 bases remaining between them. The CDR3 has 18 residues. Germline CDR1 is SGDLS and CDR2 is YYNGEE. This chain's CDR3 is CASSVVGRGGNSYNEQFF. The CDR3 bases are TGTGCCAGCAGCGTAGTAGGCAGGGGCGGGAACTCCTACAATGAGCAGTTCTTC.

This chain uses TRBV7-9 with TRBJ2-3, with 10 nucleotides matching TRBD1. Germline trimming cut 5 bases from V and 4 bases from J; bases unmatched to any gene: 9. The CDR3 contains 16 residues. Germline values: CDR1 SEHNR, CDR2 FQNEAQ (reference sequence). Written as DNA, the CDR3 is TGTGCCAGCAGCCACCCGTGGGACAGGGGTGCAGATACGCAGTATTTT. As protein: CASSHPWDRGADTQYF.

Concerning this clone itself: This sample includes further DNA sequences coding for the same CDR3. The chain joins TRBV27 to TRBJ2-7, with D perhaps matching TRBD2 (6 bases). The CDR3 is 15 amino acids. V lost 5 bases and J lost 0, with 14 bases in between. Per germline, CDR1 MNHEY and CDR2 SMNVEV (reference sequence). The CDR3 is CASSLLGLSSYEQYF. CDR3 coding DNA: TGTGCCAGCAGTCTACTGGGACTGAGCTCCTACGAGCAGTACTTC.

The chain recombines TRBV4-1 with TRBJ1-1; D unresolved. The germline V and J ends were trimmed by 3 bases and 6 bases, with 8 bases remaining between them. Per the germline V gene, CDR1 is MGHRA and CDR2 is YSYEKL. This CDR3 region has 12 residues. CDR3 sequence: CASSHPRAEAFF. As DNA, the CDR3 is TGCGCCAGCAGCCACCCAAGGGCTGAAGCTTTCTTT.

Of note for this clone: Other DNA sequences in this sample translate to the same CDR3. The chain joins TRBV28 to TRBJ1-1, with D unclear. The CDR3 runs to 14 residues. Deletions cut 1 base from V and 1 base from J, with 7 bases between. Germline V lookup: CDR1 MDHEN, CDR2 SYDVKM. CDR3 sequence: CASSLSSRNTEAFF. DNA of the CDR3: TGTGCCAGCAGTTTATCATCCAGGAACACTGAAGCTTTCTTT.

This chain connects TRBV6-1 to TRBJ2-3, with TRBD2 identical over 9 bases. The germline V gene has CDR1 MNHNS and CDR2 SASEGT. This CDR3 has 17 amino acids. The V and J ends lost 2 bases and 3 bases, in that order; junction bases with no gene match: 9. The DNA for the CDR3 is TGTGCCAGCAGTGAATCGAGAGCGGGAGGTTTTACAGATACGCAGTATTTT. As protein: CASSESRAGGFTDTQYF.

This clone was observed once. CDR3 sequence: CASSLRGGRYGYTF. CDR3 nucleotide sequence: TGTGCCAGCAGTTTGCGAGGGGGCAGATATGGCTACACCTTC. The V gene is TRBV27, the J gene TRBJ1-2, with 7 nucleotides matching TRBD1. The junction had 6 bases not matched to a gene; V was cut back by 3 bases and J by 5 bases. The CDR3 is 14 amino acids. CDR1 and CDR2 (germline): MNHEY, SMNVEV (reference sequence).

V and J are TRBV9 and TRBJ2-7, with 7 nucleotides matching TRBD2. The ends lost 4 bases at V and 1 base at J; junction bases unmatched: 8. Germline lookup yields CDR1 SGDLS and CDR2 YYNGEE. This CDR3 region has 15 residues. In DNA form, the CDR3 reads TGTGCCAGCAGCCACGGGCTAGCGGATTCCTACGAGCAGTACTTC. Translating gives CASSHGLADSYEQYF.

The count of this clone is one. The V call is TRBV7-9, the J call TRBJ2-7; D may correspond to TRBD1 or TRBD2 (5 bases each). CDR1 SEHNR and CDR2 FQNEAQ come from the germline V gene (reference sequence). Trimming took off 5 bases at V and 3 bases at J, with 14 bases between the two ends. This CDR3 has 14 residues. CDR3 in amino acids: CASSPPGADYEQYF. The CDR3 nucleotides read TGTGCCAGCAGCCCCCCCGGGGCAGACTACGAGCAGTACTTC.

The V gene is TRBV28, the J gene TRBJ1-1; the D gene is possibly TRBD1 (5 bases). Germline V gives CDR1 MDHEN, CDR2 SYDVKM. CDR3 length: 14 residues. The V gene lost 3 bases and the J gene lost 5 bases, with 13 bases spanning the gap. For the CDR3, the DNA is TGTGCCAGCAGTTTGACTGGGGCGGAGACTGAAGCTTTCTTT. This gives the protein CASSLTGAETEAFF.

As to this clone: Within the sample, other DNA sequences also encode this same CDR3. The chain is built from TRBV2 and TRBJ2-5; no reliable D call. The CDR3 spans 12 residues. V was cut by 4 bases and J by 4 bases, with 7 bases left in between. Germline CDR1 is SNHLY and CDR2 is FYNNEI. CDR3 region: CASSGLLETQYF. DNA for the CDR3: TGTGCCAGCAGTGGGCTTTTAGAGACCCAGTACTTC.

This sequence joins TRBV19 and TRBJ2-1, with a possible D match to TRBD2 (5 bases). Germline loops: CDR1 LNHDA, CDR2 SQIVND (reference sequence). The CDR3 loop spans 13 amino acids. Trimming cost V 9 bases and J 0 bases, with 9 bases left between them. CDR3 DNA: TGTGCCAGCGCCGCGGGCTCCTACAATGAGCAGTTCTTC. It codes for CASAAGSYNEQFF. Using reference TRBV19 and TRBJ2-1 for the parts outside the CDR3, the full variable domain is DGGITQSPKYLFRKEGQNVTLSCEQNLNHDAMYWYRQDPGQGLRLIYYSQIVNDFQKGDIAEGYSVSREKKESFPLTVTSAQKNPTAFYLCASAAGSYNEQFFGPGTRLTVL.

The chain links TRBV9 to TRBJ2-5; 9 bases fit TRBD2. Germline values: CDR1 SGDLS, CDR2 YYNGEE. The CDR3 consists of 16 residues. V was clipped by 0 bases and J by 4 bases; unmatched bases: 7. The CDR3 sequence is CASSVEGSGSRETQYF. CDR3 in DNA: TGTGCCAGCAGCGTAGAGGGTAGCGGGAGCAGAGAGACCCAGTACTTC.

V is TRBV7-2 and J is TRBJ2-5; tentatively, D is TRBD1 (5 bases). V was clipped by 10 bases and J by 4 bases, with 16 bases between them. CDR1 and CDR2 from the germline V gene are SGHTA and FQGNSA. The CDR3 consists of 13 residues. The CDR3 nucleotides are TGTGCCACTAGTCAGGGTCTGCGAGAGACCCAGTACTTC. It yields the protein CATSQGLRETQYF.

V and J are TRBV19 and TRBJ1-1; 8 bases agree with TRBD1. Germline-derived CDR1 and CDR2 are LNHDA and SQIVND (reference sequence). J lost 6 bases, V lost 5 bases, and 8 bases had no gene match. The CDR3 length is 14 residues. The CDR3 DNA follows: TGTGCCAGTAGTCCCGGGACAGGCTATGCTGAAGCTTTCTTT. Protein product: CASSPGTGYAEAFF. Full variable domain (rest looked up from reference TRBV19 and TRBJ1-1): DGGITQSPKYLFRKEGQNVTLSCEQNLNHDAMYWYRQDPGQGLRLIYYSQIVNDFQKGDIAEGYSVSREKKESFPLTVTSAQKNPTAFYLCASSPGTGYAEAFFGQGTRLTVV.

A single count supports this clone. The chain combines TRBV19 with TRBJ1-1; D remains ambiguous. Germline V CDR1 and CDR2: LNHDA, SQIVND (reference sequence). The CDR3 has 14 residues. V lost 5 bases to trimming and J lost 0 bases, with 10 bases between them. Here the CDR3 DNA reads TGTGCCAGTAGTGAAACGGGGATGAACACTGAAGCTTTCTTT. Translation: CASSETGMNTEAFF.

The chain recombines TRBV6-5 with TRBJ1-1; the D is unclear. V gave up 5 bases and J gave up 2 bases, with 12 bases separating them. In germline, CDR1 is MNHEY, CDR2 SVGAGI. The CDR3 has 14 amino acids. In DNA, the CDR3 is TGTGCCAGCAGTCTGTGGGAGTTTAACACTGAAGCTTTCTTT. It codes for CASSLWEFNTEAFF.

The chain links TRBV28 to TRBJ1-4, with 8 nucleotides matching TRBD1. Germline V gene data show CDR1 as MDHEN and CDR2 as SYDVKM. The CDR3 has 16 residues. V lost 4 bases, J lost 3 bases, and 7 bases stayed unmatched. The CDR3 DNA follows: TGTGCCAGCAGTTCATACAGGGGGGCAGCTAATGAAAAACTGTTTTTT. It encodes CASSSYRGAANEKLFF. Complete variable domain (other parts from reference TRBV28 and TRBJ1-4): DVKVTQSSRYLVKRTGEKVFLECVQDMDHENMFWYRQDPGLGLRLIYFSYDVKMKEKGDIPEGYSVSREKKERFSLILESASTNQTSMYLCASSSYRGAANEKLFFGSGTQLSVL.

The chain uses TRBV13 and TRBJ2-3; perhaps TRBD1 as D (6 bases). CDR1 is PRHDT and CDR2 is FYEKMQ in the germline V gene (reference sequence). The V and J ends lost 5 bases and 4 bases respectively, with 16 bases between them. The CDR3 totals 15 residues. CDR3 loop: CASSPPTGYPDTQYF. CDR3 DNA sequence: TGTGCCAGCAGCCCCCCTACAGGGTACCCAGATACGCAGTATTTT.

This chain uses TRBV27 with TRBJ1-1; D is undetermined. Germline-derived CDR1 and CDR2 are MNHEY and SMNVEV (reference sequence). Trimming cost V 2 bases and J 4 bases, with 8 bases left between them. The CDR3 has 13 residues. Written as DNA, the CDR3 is TGTGCCAGCAGTTTAGGGTTGACCACTGAAGCTTTCTTT. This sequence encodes CASSLGLTTEAFF.

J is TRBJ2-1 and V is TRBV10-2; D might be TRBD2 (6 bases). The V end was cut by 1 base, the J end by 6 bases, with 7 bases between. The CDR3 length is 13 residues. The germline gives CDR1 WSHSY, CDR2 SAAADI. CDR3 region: CASSEWRGNEQFF. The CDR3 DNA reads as TGCGCCAGCAGTGAGTGGCGGGGCAATGAGCAGTTCTTC.

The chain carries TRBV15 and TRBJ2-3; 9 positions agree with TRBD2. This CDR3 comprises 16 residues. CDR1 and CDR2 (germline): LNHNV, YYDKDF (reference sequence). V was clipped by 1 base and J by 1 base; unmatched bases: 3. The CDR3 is CATSRVREGGTDTQYF. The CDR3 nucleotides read TGTGCCACCAGCAGAGTGCGGGAGGGCGGCACAGATACGCAGTATTTT.

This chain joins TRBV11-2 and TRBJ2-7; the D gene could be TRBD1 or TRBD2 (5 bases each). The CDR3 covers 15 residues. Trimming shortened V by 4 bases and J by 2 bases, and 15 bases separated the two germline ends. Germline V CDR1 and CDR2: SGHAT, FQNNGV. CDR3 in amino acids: CASSSGSGPTYEQYF. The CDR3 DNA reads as TGTGCCAGCAGCTCCGGGTCGGGGCCAACCTACGAGCAGTACTTC.